The source of this TCR beta chain is a study of shared clonotypes between healthy human individuals (TCRdb year 2020). Background on the whole study: Three men and two women, aged 18 to 49 years, made up the cohort. Per donor, leukapheresis produced somewhere between about 0.9 and 10 billion PBMCs. For each donor, CD4 naive and CD4 memory were each run on three plates, CD8 naive on two plates, and CD8 memory on one plate. Different laboratories and diverse techniques were used to prepare libraries and sequence TCR repertoires, to increase sequencing depth and limit assay-specific biases. To estimate repertoire size and how much clonotype sharing occurs between individuals, the study deeply sequenced the blood TCR repertoires of five healthy adults. Paper-wide results and their limitations: Even with the large sequencing depth, rarefaction of the sorted-subset datasets indicated that sequencing was incomplete. Pairwise subsampling indicated that sequencing depth was expected to affect the degree of clonotype sharing among donors. Sampling was restricted to blood, and TCR repertoires in tissue are likely to differ from TCR repertoires in blood. Clonotypes shared by all four sorted-subset donors showed higher generation probabilities than non-shared clonotypes. About 5% of naive CD4, roughly 3.6% of naive CD8, approximately 2.2% of memory CD4, and 0.4% of memory CD8 clonotypes were shared across several donors. Estimated clonotype richness was generally larger for naive than for memory subsets. The small number of donors limited the genetic and exposure-history diversity represented.

Using the deep immunoSEQ assay, multiplex PCR amplified TCR CDR3 regions from genomic DNA. Genomic DNA extracted from each cell subset was distributed evenly over all wells of several immunoSEQ 96-well plates, and each plate served as one replicate. For sorted subsets, each replicate PCR was loaded with approximately 0.2 ug genomic DNA, equivalent to about 30,000 T cell genomes. The purified libraries were quantified using a Qubit 3.0 fluorometer, sized with a Bioanalyzer 2100, and then quantified again using the KAPA Library Quantification kit. A separate single-read 150-cycle Illumina NextSeq 550 flow cell was used to sequence each immunoSEQ 96-well plate. As for the authors' bioinformatics: The immunoSEQ output contained only junctional sequences without quality scores, so filtering could not match that applied to full-length reads. Sequences were annotated with PyIR, a Python wrapper for IgBLAST v1.9, and V/J genes and CDR3 were assigned using IMGT germline references. Reads with weak V/J assignments (E-value above 1e-6), missing CDR3, stop codons, out-of-frame junctions, or ambiguous translated residues were removed. V3J clonotypes were defined as sequences sharing an identical inferred V gene, J gene, and CDR3 amino acid sequence. Percentage overlap between repertoires was computed as shared unique clonotypes divided by the size of the smaller repertoire. RTK rarefaction, the Chao1 estimator, and Recon v2.1 estimates of unobserved clonotypes were used to assess repertoire richness. Generation probabilities for all TCRbeta clonotypes obtained by the gDNA method from four donors were computed using OLGA. In its TCRdb copy, this immuneACCESS table keeps in-frame sequences only and misses some clones. Where compared with another copy, unresolved V genes explain less than half of these, and the others have no known cause. That table is the source of V, J and clone size, and D and trimming were worked out from the DNA. The sample table holds about 2.2 million clones, of which approximately 94% were seen once. The top ten hold about 1.8% of the sample.

Reading the germline V gene gives CDR1 MGHRA and CDR2 YSYEKL. The V end loses 4 bases and the J end loses 6 bases, and a stretch of 6 bases separates them. Spanning cysteine to phenylalanine, the CDR3 consists of 12 amino acids. Kept here is only the CDR3 DNA, which spans 36 bases and is read in frame from base 1. For the CD8 naive samples, CD45RO-negative cells were positively selected for CCR7, yielding a CD45RA+CCR7+ population from which TemRA cells were excluded. Donors were healthy HIV-negative adults with no recently reported acute infections or vaccinations. Only Caucasian adults living in Nashville, Tennessee, USA were represented among the donors. Blood was obtained by leukapheresis, after which PBMCs were separated by Ficoll-Histopaque density gradient centrifugation and cryopreserved in liquid nitrogen vapor phase. Purity and quantity of every magnetically sorted T cell population were checked by analytical flow cytometry. Each sorted fraction had its genomic DNA isolated and then quantified by UV absorbance on a Nanodrop 2000c.

Remarks on this clone: Its antigen remains undetermined. No quality values exist for individual bases; no much larger clone is one base distant.

Recombination joined TRBV4-1 with TRBJ2-2, with the D gene too uncertain to name. This receptor was obtained from a man aged 18 to 35 in good health. Some clones in this sample may be carry-over from other donors' samples. Input material: naive CD8+ T cells from PBMCs. What this sample's cell subset or site label stands for: CD45RA+CCR7+. The DNA is TGCGCCAGCAGCCGATTGGCCGGGGAGCTGTTTTTT. Protein translation: CASSRLAGELFF.